This T cell receptor beta chain was retrieved from a study of glioma-infiltrating T cells. Germline V gene lookup returns CDR1 DFQATT and CDR2 SNEGSKA (reference sequence). V dropped 0 bases and J dropped 0 bases, with 9 bases sitting between them. CDR3 length equals 15 residues. Using RNA template, CDR3s of TCR alpha and beta were amplified with iRepertoire arm-PCR. Tissue mRNA or PBMC total RNA, roughly 100-400 ng, went into one-step reverse transcription and amplification. TCRdb reanalysed the multiplex PCR reads using MiXCR and keeps one entry per CDR3 protein. The table lists roughly 100,000 distinct CDR3 sequences, 35% to 45% of them singletons, with around two fifths in the top ten. The sample holds many counts of this clonotype. Its antigen is undetermined. General study points: Non-neoplastic patients had below-expected tissue-blood divergence, while all gliomas exceeded expectation. Tissue and blood shared very few CDR3 sequences.

The sample was glioma tissue, nonneoplastic brain tissue, or PBMCs (not recorded which). The clonotype was recovered from a human donor with low-grade glioma or glioblastoma, undergoing nonglioma brain surgery, or in good health (not recorded which). This sequence joins TRBV20-1 and TRBJ2-1, with D perhaps matching TRBD2 (5 bases). The CDR3 loop is CSARDGLSSYNEQFF. The CDR3 nucleotides read TGCAGTGCTAGAGACGGACTCAGCTCCTACAATGAGCAGTTCTTC.